The sequence of this T cell receptor (beta chain) was determined in a study of T cells after yellow fever vaccination (dated by TCRdb to between 2018 and 2020). About the full investigation: The SMART-Seq v4 Ultra Low Input RNA kit was used to prepare libraries from fractions with low cell numbers. To follow T-cell clones before and after primary and booster YFV17D yellow fever vaccination, bulk TCR alpha and beta repertoires were sequenced over time. Two healthy male donors, one aged 18 to 29 and one aged 30 to 40 years, made up the cohort. Blood was collected at multiple timepoints before and after primary and secondary immunization, and bulk PBMC replicates and cell subsets were isolated.

Study-wide conclusions, independent of this receptor: Because abundant contaminating clonotypes from the bulk population could be contained in FACS-sorted repertoires, computational filtering was required. Compared with the primary T-cell response, the secondary T-cell response was weaker but faster, peaking on day 5 rather than day 15. A small share of clonotypes occurred in both CD4 and CD8 compartments, likely arising from convergent recombination. The study included only a couple of donors, which limits how far the findings can be generalized. After the booster, most of the clones that had expanded following primary vaccination were detected again (almost 98% of CD4 and 80% to 90% of CD8), which suggests that memory was broadly maintained.

TCR cDNA was synthesized by 5'RACE template switching, which introduced a universal primer site and unique molecular identifiers. Priming for cDNA synthesis came from both the TCR alpha and TCR beta constant segments. Library amplification used two PCR steps, and the second PCR step added sample barcodes and sequencing adapters. Libraries were sequenced on Illumina HiSeq 2500 (2x100 bp) or NovaSeq (2x150 bp). Concerning the study's data processing: MIGEC was used to demultiplex reads and collapse the reads into UMI consensus sequences, and MiXCR was used for V(D)J alignment. Vaccine-responding clonotypes were defined with edgeR using replicate PBMC samples, requiring FDR below 0.01 and a log2 fold change above 5 up to day 15. Each bulk clonotype was labeled CD4 or CD8 based on which sequenced repertoire, CD4 or CD8, contained the clonotype at higher abundance. TCRdb reworked the public reads: Q25 trimming with fastp, MiXCR clone assembly, productive beta chains retained. CDR3 protein sequences are deduplicated, and each keeps its most common genes and DNA. The V and J calls and clone size are TCRdb's, not the authors'. This sample is represented by fewer than 350,000 distinct CDR3 sequences; 8.5% to 9% of them were singletons. Around 17% of the sample is taken by the ten largest.

What this sample's treatment or condition label stands for: live attenuated yellow fever vaccine strain. At each blood-draw timepoint, two biological replicates of bulk PBMCs were collected. A standard Ficoll-Paque protocol was used to isolate PBMCs from peripheral blood. TriZol was used to extract RNA from bulk PBMCs, CD4 and CD8 fractions, and dextramer-positive and dextramer-negative fractions. As encoded in the germline V gene, CDR1 is SQVTM while CDR2 is ANQGSEA. The CDR3 goes from the cysteine to the phenylalanine over 13 residues. Just CDR3 DNA is preserved here, 39 bases in frame from base 1. V has 3 bases trimmed and J has 4 bases trimmed; junction bases matching no gene number 4. This clonotype has a handful of counts. What antigen it recognizes has not been identified. Per-nucleotide qualities are absent, and no much larger clonotype sits a single base away.

The chain is encoded by TRBV29-1 joined to TRBJ2-5, and TRBD2 aligns with 8 junction nucleotides. This sample comprised PBMCs, obtained on the day of the first yellow fever vaccination. The source of this sequence is a man aged 18 to 30 who received the YFV17D yellow fever vaccine. The CDR3 protein sequence reads: CSVEPGTRETQYF. The DNA is as follows: TGCAGCGTTGAGCCCGGGACTAGAGAGACCCAGTACTTC.